This T cell receptor (beta chain) was profiled in a study of early T cells in non-severe SARS-CoV-2 infection. Study conclusions and caveats: Reliance on VDJdb matching favored anti-spike CD8 responses; private and CD4 specificities were missed.

Tagging with unique molecular identifiers was applied to individual cDNA molecules. MiXCR, run by TCRdb on the 5' RACE reads, gives a single entry per CDR3 protein. The data contain tens of thousands of distinct CDR3 sequences, about 10% of them singletons. A few counts support this clonotype. Its antigen is unknown. The sequence was collected from an adult who was a healthcare worker with PCR-confirmed SARS-CoV-2 infection or an uninfected control (not recorded which). This specimen was whole blood, taken at baseline.

CDR3 bases: TGTGCCAGCGGGCTGGGCTGGGGAACCTACGAGCAGTACTTC. Protein product: CASGLGWGTYEQYF. The rearrangement uses TRBV2 and TRBJ2-7, with unresolved D. The germline V and J ends were trimmed by 8 bases and 2 bases, with 16 bases remaining between them. The germline V gene encodes CDR1 SNHLY and CDR2 FYNNEI. This CDR3 is 14 amino acids long.